These T cell receptor beta chains were read from a single sample in a study of Graves' ophthalmopathy and Graves' hyperthyroidism. Each CDR3 protein is one row after TCRdb ran MiXCR on the multiplex PCR reads. The sample lists some 160,000 distinct CDR3 sequences; 35% to 50% were seen once. Sequencing was done on a sample of peripheral blood. These receptors all come from a man aged 25 to 45 with Graves' ophthalmopathy. The CDR3 runs from the conserved cysteine through the conserved F or W. Fields, in order: V gene, D gene, J gene, clone size, CDR3 length, CDR3 protein, CDR3 DNA. A D gene is named only where the DNA matches it firmly. Clone size, where shown, is once, few, many, or a class for clones that have expanded.

v_call: TRBV28; d_call: -; j_call: TRBJ2-4; clone_size: -; cdr3_length: 14; cdr3_aa: CASSVGLAKNIQYF; cdr3_nt: TGTGCCAGCAGCGTTGGACTAGCCAAAAACATTCAGTACTTC
v_call: TRBV5-1; d_call: TRBD1; j_call: TRBJ2-7; clone_size: -; cdr3_length: 15; cdr3_aa: CASSLVGTETYEQYF; cdr3_nt: TGCGCCAGCAGCTTGGTGGGGACAGAGACCTACGAGCAGTACTTC
v_call: TRBV28; d_call: -; j_call: TRBJ1-3; clone_size: -; cdr3_length: 18; cdr3_aa: CASTSTQGQGIAGNTIYF; cdr3_nt: TGTGCCAGCACCTCTACCCAAGGGCAGGGGATTGCTGGAAACACCATATATTTT
v_call: TRBV9; d_call: -; j_call: TRBJ2-2; clone_size: -; cdr3_length: 16; cdr3_aa: CASSPFWAANTGELFF; cdr3_nt: TGTGCCAGCAGCCCTTTTTGGGCCGCGAACACCGGGGAGCTGTTTTTT
v_call: TRBV28; d_call: TRBD1; j_call: TRBJ2-5; clone_size: -; cdr3_length: 15; cdr3_aa: CASRSNRGPQETQYF; cdr3_nt: TGTGCCAGCAGATCTAACAGGGGACCCCAAGAGACCCAGTACTTC
v_call: TRBV28; d_call: TRBD2; j_call: TRBJ2-7; clone_size: -; cdr3_length: 15; cdr3_aa: CASSLRAGLSYEQYF; cdr3_nt: TGTGCCAGCAGTTTACGAGCGGGACTCAGTTACGAGCAGTACTTC
v_call: TRBV6-1; d_call: -; j_call: TRBJ1-3; clone_size: -; cdr3_length: 14; cdr3_aa: CASTETASRDTIYF; cdr3_nt: TGTGCCAGCACCGAGACCGCTAGCCGGGACACCATATATTTT
v_call: TRBV28; d_call: -; j_call: TRBJ2-7; clone_size: -; cdr3_length: 11; cdr3_aa: CASGRGYEQYF; cdr3_nt: TGTGCCAGCGGTAGGGGATACGAGCAGTACTTC
v_call: TRBV24-1; d_call: TRBD1; j_call: TRBJ2-7; clone_size: many; cdr3_length: 15; cdr3_aa: CATSGPGTGDYEQYF; cdr3_nt: TGTGCCACCAGTGGTCCCGGGACAGGAGATTACGAGCAGTACTTC
v_call: TRBV6-1; d_call: -; j_call: TRBJ2-2; clone_size: -; cdr3_length: 13; cdr3_aa: CASRTVATGELFF; cdr3_nt: TGTGCCAGCAGAACAGTGGCTACCGGGGAGCTGTTTTTT
v_call: TRBV28; d_call: TRBD2; j_call: TRBJ2-7; clone_size: -; cdr3_length: 15; cdr3_aa: CASSFRLAGVGEQYF; cdr3_nt: TGTGCCAGCAGTTTCCGACTAGCGGGAGTGGGCGAGCAGTACTTC
v_call: TRBV29-1; d_call: -; j_call: TRBJ2-2; clone_size: many; cdr3_length: 14; cdr3_aa: CSVSATTVTGELFF; cdr3_nt: TGCAGCGTTTCAGCCACAACGGTCACCGGGGAGCTGTTTTTT
v_call: TRBV12-3/TRBV12-4; d_call: -; j_call: TRBJ1-3; clone_size: many; cdr3_length: 16; cdr3_aa: CASRRSTSASGNTIYF; cdr3_nt: TGTGCCAGCAGAAGGTCAACATCGGCCTCTGGAAACACCATATATTTT
v_call: TRBV28; d_call: TRBD1; j_call: TRBJ2-5; clone_size: many; cdr3_length: 18; cdr3_aa: CASSWKTDRGILIETQYF; cdr3_nt: TGTGCCAGCAGTTGGAAAACGGACAGGGGCATTTTGATAGAGACCCAGTACTTC
v_call: TRBV28; d_call: -; j_call: TRBJ1-2; clone_size: -; cdr3_length: 13; cdr3_aa: CASSPRGYYGYTF; cdr3_nt: TGTGCCAGCAGCCCTAGGGGCTACTATGGCTACACCTTC
v_call: TRBV6-1; d_call: -; j_call: TRBJ2-7; clone_size: few; cdr3_length: 17; cdr3_aa: CASRPYSSRVGSYEQYF; cdr3_nt: TGTGCCAGCAGGCCCTACTCCTCCAGGGTCGGCTCCTACGAGCAGTACTTC
v_call: TRBV19; d_call: TRBD2; j_call: TRBJ2-2; clone_size: many; cdr3_length: 14; cdr3_aa: CASSRSGETGELFF; cdr3_nt: TGTGCCAGTAGTCGGAGCGGGGAAACCGGGGAGCTGTTTTTT
v_call: TRBV14; d_call: -; j_call: TRBJ2-7; clone_size: -; cdr3_length: 11; cdr3_aa: CASSRRREQYF; cdr3_nt: TGTGCCAGCAGCCGCCGCCGGGAGCAGTACTTC
v_call: TRBV2; d_call: -; j_call: TRBJ1-5; clone_size: -; cdr3_length: 14; cdr3_aa: CASSDTFSNQPQHF; cdr3_nt: TGTGCCAGCAGTGACACGTTTAGCAATCAGCCCCAGCATTTT
v_call: TRBV7-2; d_call: -; j_call: TRBJ1-3; clone_size: many; cdr3_length: 13; cdr3_aa: CASSSRSGNTIYF; cdr3_nt: TGTGCCAGCAGCTCTCGCTCTGGAAACACCATATATTTT
v_call: TRBV2; d_call: TRBD2; j_call: TRBJ2-7; clone_size: many; cdr3_length: 15; cdr3_aa: CASSVLAGGHYEQYF; cdr3_nt: TGTGCCAGCAGTGTACTAGCGGGAGGGCACTACGAGCAGTACTTC
v_call: TRBV24-1; d_call: -; j_call: TRBJ1-5; clone_size: many; cdr3_length: 13; cdr3_aa: CATSDLTEQPQHF; cdr3_nt: TGTGCCACCAGTGACCTGACAGAGCAGCCCCAGCATTTT
v_call: TRBV18; d_call: -; j_call: TRBJ2-4; clone_size: many; cdr3_length: 16; cdr3_aa: CASSLRDYPAKNIQYF; cdr3_nt: TGTGCCAGCTCACTACGGGATTATCCAGCCAAAAACATTCAGTACTTC
v_call: TRBV6-4; d_call: -; j_call: TRBJ1-1; clone_size: -; cdr3_length: 15; cdr3_aa: CASSYPRSMNTEAFF; cdr3_nt: TGTGCCAGCAGTTACCCCAGATCCATGAACACTGAAGCTTTCTTT
v_call: TRBV20-1; d_call: -; j_call: TRBJ1-1; clone_size: -; cdr3_length: 14; cdr3_aa: CSARDEGVHTEAFF; cdr3_nt: TGCAGTGCTAGAGATGAGGGTGTACACACTGAAGCTTTCTTT
v_call: TRBV9; d_call: -; j_call: TRBJ2-7; clone_size: many; cdr3_length: 13; cdr3_aa: CAAPGRERYEQYF; cdr3_nt: TGTGCCGCCCCCGGAAGGGAGAGATACGAGCAGTACTTC
v_call: TRBV27; d_call: -; j_call: TRBJ2-2; clone_size: once; cdr3_length: 14; cdr3_aa: CASWGSSNTGELFF; cdr3_nt: TGTGCCAGCTGGGGGTCCTCAAACACCGGGGAGCTGTTTTTT
v_call: TRBV7-2; d_call: TRBD1; j_call: TRBJ2-7; clone_size: many; cdr3_length: 14; cdr3_aa: CASSLQGAGYEQYF; cdr3_nt: TGTGCCAGCAGCTTGCAGGGGGCGGGCTACGAGCAGTACTTC
v_call: TRBV28; d_call: TRBD1; j_call: TRBJ1-1; clone_size: few; cdr3_length: 15; cdr3_aa: CASSPTGGTSTEAFF; cdr3_nt: TGTGCCAGCAGTCCGACAGGGGGGACAAGTACTGAAGCTTTCTTT
v_call: TRBV2; d_call: -; j_call: TRBJ1-5; clone_size: many; cdr3_length: 14; cdr3_aa: CASREGASNQPQHF; cdr3_nt: TGTGCCAGCAGGGAAGGGGCAAGCAATCAGCCCCAGCATTTT
v_call: TRBV28; d_call: TRBD2; j_call: TRBJ2-4; clone_size: many; cdr3_length: 17; cdr3_aa: CASRSLERDLAKNIQYF; cdr3_nt: TGTGCCAGCAGAAGTTTGGAGCGGGACCTAGCCAAAAACATTCAGTACTTC